This T cell receptor (beta chain) emerged from a study of STAT5B mutations in CD4+ large granular lymphocyte leukemia. Study-wide background: Among healthy controls, a particular HLA allele went with more CDR3 'QG' motifs. Study findings and constraints: Compared with healthy controls (2/35), patient top clones favored TRBV06 (8/27). Patient CD4-sorted repertoires looked more clonal than healthy CD4+ repertoires, even without putative leukemic clones.

The survey-level immunoSEQ assay was used. Only in-frame clones appear in the TCRdb table, and some are missing; sequencing was by immunoSEQ multiplex PCR. The sample lists roughly 38,000 clones, around 75% occurring once. Worth noting for this clone: What it binds is unknown.

CDR3 length equals 14 residues. V trimming: 4 bases; J trimming: 3 bases; junction bases outside the gene matches: 6. Germline V gives CDR1 ENHRY, CDR2 SYGVKD. Sequences were obtained from CD4+ T cells from blood buffy coats. J is TRBJ2-7 and V is TRBV10-3, with TRBD1 matching over 7 bases. This receptor was identified in a human donor in good health. CDR3 in amino acids: CAISGGRGSYEQYF. The CDR3, as DNA: TGTGCCATCAGTGGAGGCAGGGGGAGCTACGAGCAGTACTTC.